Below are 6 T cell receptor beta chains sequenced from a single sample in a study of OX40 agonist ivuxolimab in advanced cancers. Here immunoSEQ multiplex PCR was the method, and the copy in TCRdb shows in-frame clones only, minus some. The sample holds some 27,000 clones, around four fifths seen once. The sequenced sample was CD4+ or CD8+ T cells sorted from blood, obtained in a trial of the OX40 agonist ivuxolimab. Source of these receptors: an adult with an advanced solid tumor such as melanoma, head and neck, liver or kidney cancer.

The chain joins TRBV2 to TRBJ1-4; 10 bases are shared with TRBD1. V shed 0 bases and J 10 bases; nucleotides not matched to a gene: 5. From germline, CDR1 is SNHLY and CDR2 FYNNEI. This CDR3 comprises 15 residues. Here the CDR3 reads CASSEAGTGAGKLFF. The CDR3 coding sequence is TGTGCCAGCAGTGAAGCGGGGACAGGGGCAGGAAAACTGTTTTTT.

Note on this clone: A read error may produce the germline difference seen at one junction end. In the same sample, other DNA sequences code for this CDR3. CDR3 amino acids: CASSLGPGAQETQYF. For the CDR3, the DNA is TGTGCCAGCAGCTTAGGGCCAGGGGCCCAAGAGACTCAGTACTTC. The chain carries TRBV7-9 and TRBJ2-5; D is perhaps TRBD1 (6 bases). The germline CDR1 and CDR2 sequences are SEHNR and FQNEAQ (reference sequence). The CDR3 contains 15 residues.

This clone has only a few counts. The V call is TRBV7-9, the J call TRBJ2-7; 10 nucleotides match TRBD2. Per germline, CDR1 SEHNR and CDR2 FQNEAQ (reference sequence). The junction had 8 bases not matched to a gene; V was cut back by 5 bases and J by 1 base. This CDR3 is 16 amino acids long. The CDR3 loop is CASSDRGTSESYEQYF. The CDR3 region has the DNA TGTGCCAGCAGCGATAGAGGGACTAGCGAGTCCTACGAGCAGTACTTC. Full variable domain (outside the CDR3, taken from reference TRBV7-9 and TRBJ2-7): DTGVSQNPRHKITKRGQNVTFRCDPISEHNRLYWYRQTLGQGPEFLTYFQNEAQLEKSRLLSDRFSAERPKGSFSTLEIQRTEQGDSAMYLCASSDRGTSESYEQYFGPGTRLTVT.

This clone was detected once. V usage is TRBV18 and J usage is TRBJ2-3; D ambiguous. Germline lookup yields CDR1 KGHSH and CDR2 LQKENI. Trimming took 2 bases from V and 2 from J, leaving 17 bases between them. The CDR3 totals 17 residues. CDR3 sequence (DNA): TGTGCCAGCTCACCAAGCCAGGAACGTCCTCTCACAGATACGCAGTATTTT. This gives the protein CASSPSQERPLTDTQYF.

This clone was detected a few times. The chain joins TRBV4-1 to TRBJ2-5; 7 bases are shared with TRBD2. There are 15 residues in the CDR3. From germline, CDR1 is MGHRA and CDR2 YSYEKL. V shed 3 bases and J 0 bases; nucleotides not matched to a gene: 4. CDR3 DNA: TGCGCCAGCAGCCATGGGGGGGGGAACCAAGAGACCCAGTACTTC. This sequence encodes CASSHGGGNQETQYF.

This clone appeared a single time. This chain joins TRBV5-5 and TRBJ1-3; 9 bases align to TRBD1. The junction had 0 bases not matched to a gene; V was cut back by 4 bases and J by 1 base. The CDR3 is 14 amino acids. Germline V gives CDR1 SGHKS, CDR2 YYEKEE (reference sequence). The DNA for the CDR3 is TGTGCCAGCAGCGGGACAGGGTCTGGAAACACCATATATTTT. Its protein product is CASSGTGSGNTIYF. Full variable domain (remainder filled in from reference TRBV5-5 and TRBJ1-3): DAGVTQSPTHLIKTRGQQVTLRCSPISGHKSVSWYQQVLGQGPQFIFQYYEKEERGRGNFPDRFSARQFPNYSSELNVNALLLGDSALYLCASSGTGSGNTIYFGEGSWLTVV.